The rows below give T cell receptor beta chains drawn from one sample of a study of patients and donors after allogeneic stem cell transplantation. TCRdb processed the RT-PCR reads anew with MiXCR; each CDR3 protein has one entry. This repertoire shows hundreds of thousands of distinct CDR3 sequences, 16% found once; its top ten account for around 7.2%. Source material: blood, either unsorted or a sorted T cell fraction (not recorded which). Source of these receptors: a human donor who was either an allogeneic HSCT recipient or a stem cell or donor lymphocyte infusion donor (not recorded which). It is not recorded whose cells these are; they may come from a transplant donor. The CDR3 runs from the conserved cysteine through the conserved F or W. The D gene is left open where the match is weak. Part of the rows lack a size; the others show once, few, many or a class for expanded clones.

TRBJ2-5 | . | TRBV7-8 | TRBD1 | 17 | CASSPLQGRPLQETQYF | TGTGCCAGCAGCCCTTTACAGGGGCGTCCCCTTCAAGAGACCCAGTACTTC
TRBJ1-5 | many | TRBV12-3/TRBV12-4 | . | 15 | CASSLTGLGNQPQHF | TGTGCCAGCAGTTTGACAGGTTTGGGCAATCAGCCCCAGCATTTT
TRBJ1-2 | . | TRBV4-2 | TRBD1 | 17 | CASSQDEAGQGAYGYTF | TGTGCCAGCAGCCAAGATGAGGCGGGACAGGGGGCTTATGGCTACACCTTC
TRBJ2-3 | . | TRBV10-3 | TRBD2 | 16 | CAIRLGLAGRTDTQYF | TGTGCCATCAGGCTCGGACTAGCGGGCCGCACAGATACGCAGTATTTT
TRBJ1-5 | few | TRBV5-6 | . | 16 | CASSRWIGDSNQPQHF | TGTGCCAGCAGCCGATGGATCGGTGATAGCAATCAGCCCCAGCATTTT
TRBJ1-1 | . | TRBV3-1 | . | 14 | CASSQEYRNTEAFF | TGTGCCAGCAGCCAAGAATATAGGAACACTGAAGCTTTCTTT
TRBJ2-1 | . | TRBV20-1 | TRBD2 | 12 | CSALWTSNEQFF | TGCAGTGCTCTATGGACTAGCAATGAGCAGTTCTTC
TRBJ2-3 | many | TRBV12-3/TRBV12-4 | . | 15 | CASSSEGRGTDTQYF | TGTGCCAGCAGTTCCGAGGGTCGAGGGACAGATACGCAGTATTTT
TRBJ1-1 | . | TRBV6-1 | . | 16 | CASSPLGGGMNTEAFF | TGTGCCAGCAGTCCCCTCGGGGGGGGGATGAACACTGAAGCTTTCTTT
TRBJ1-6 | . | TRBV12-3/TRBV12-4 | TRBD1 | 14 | CASSFTGGNSPLHF | TGTGCCAGCAGTTTCACAGGGGGGAATTCACCCCTCCACTTT
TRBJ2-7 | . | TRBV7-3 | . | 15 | CASSPEGAPRDEQYF | TGTGCCAGCAGCCCCGAAGGGGCACCTCGGGACGAGCAGTACTTC
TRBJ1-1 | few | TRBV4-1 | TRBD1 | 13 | CASSQAQGPEAFF | TGCGCCAGCAGCCAAGCACAGGGGCCTGAAGCTTTCTTT
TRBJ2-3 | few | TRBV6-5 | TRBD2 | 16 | CASSSLAGTGTDTQYF | TGTGCCAGCAGTTCCCTAGCGGGAACGGGCACAGATACGCAGTATTTT
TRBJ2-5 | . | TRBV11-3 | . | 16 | CASSHRWGNGVETQYF | TGTGCCAGCAGCCACCGGTGGGGGAACGGGGTAGAGACCCAGTACTTC
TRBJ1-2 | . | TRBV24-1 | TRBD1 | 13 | CATSDWTGYGYTF | TGTGCCACCAGTGATTGGACAGGCTATGGCTACACCTTC
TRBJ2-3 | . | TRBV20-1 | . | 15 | CSARDRRRAPDTQYF | TGCAGTGCTAGAGATCGTCGGAGGGCCCCAGATACGCAGTATTTT
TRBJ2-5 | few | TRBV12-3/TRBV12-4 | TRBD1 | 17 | CASSPGQASGFQETQYF | TGTGCCAGCAGCCCCGGACAGGCCTCGGGGTTCCAAGAGACCCAGTACTTC
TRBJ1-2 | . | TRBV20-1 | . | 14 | CSARVGVVNYGYTF | TGCAGTGCTAGAGTGGGGGTAGTTAACTATGGCTACACCTTC
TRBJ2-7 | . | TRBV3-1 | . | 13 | CASSTGTSYEQYF | TGTGCCAGCAGCACAGGGACCTCCTACGAGCAGTACTTC
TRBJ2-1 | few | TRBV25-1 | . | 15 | CASSEVGSPTNEQFF | TGTGCCAGCAGTGAAGTTGGAAGTCCAACCAATGAGCAGTTCTTC
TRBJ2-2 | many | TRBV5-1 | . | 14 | CASSLGSSTGELFF | TGCGCCAGCAGCTTGGGGAGCTCAACCGGGGAGCTGTTTTTT
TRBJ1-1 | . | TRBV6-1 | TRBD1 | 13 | CASCRTGNTEAFF | TGTGCCAGCTGCAGGACAGGGAACACTGAAGCTTTCTTT
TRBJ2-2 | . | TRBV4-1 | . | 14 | CASSQRGGTGELFF | TGCGCCAGCAGCCAAAGGGGGGGGACCGGGGAGCTGTTTTTT
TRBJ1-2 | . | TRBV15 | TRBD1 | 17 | CATSRVGGTGGGNGYTF | TGTGCCACCAGCAGAGTTGGGGGGACAGGGGGCGGTAATGGCTACACCTTC
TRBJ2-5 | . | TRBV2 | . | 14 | CASSAGAYQETQYF | TGTGCCAGCAGTGCTGGGGCCTACCAAGAGACCCAGTACTTC
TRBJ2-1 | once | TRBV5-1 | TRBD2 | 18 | CASSWRLAGVFGDNEQFF | TGCGCCAGCAGCTGGAGACTAGCGGGAGTGTTTGGAGACAATGAGCAGTTCTTC
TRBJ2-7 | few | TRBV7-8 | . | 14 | CASSLARRVYEQYF | TGTGCCAGCAGCTTAGCGAGAAGGGTTTACGAGCAGTACTTC
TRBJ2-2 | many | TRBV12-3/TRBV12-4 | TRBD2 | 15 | CASKLAGFMTGELFF | TGTGCCAGCAAACTAGCGGGATTTATGACCGGGGAGCTGTTTTTT
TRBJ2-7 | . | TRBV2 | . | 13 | CASGGVGSYEQYF | TGTGCCAGCGGGGGAGTTGGGTCCTACGAGCAGTACTTC
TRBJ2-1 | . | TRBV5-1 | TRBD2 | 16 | CASSLGRREGLPEQFF | TGCGCCAGCAGCTTGGGTCGGCGGGAGGGCCTTCCTGAGCAGTTCTTC
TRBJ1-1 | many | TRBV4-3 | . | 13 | CASSQVQGTEAFF | TGCGCCAGCAGCCAAGTGCAGGGGACTGAAGCTTTCTTT
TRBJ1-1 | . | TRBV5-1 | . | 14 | CASSWGERGPEAFF | TGCGCCAGCAGCTGGGGGGAAAGAGGGCCTGAAGCTTTCTTT
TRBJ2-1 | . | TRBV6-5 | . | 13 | CASSYQAYNEQFF | TGTGCCAGCAGTTACCAGGCCTACAATGAGCAGTTCTTC
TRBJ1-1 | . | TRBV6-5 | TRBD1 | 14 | CASSSGGTGTEAFF | TGTGCCAGCAGTTCAGGGGGCACGGGCACTGAAGCTTTCTTT
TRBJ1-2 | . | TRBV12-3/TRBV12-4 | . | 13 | CASREEANYGYTF | TGTGCCAGCCGCGAGGAGGCCAACTATGGCTACACCTTC
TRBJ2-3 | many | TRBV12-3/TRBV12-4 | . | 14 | CASSLGQPGDTQYF | TGTGCCAGCAGTTTAGGTCAGCCCGGTGATACGCAGTATTTT
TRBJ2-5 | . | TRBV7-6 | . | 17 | CASSFYPRGTPGETQYF | TGTGCCAGCAGCTTTTATCCGCGGGGCACCCCGGGAGAGACCCAGTACTTC
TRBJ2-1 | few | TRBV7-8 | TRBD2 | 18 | CASSLLFRTSGANNEQFF | TGTGCCAGCAGCCTCCTTTTTCGGACTAGCGGGGCCAACAATGAGCAGTTCTTC
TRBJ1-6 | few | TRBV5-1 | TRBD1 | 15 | CASSPQGVDNSPLHF | TGCGCCAGCAGCCCACAGGGGGTTGATAATTCACCCCTCCACTTT
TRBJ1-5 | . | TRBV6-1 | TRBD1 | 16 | CASSLRQGAGNQPQHF | TGTGCCAGCAGTCTCCGACAGGGGGCTGGCAATCAGCCCCAGCATTTT
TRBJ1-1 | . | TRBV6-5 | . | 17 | CASSYPMLGGMTTEAFF | TGTGCCAGCAGCTACCCAATGTTGGGGGGCATGACCACTGAAGCTTTCTTT
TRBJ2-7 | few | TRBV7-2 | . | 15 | CASSLGAGRYYEQYF | TGTGCCAGCAGCTTAGGAGCTGGACGGTATTACGAGCAGTACTTC
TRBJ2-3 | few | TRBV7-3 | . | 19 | CASRPGLARYPGPTDTQYF | TGTGCCAGCCGACCGGGGCTAGCCCGATACCCGGGACCCACAGATACGCAGTATTTT
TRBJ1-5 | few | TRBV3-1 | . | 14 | CASSQTTKNQPQHF | TGTGCCAGCAGCCAAACAACTAAAAATCAGCCCCAGCATTTT
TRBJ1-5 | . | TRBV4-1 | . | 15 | CASSQARGRTQPQHF | TGCGCCAGCAGCCAAGCTCGGGGGCGGACTCAGCCCCAGCATTTT
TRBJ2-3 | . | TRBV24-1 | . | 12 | CATSDSRDTQYF | TGTGCCACCAGTGATTCCAGAGATACGCAGTATTTT
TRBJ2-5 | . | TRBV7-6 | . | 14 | CASSLNQDQETQYF | TGTGCCAGCAGCTTAAATCAGGATCAAGAGACCCAGTACTTC
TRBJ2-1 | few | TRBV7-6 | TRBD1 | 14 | CASSSDRGINEQFF | TGTGCCAGCAGCTCGGACAGGGGGATTAATGAGCAGTTCTTC
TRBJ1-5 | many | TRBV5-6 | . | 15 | CASSLGQLTNQPQHF | TGTGCCAGCAGCTTAGGGCAGCTAACCAATCAGCCCCAGCATTTT
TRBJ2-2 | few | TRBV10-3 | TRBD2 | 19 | CAISESRRASGSVTGELFF | TGTGCCATCAGTGAGTCGCGTAGGGCTAGCGGGAGCGTCACCGGGGAGCTGTTTTTT
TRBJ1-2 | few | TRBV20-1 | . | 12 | CSAGTTNYGYTF | TGCAGTGCGGGGACCACTAACTATGGCTACACCTTC
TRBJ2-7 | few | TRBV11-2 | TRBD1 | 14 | CASSPGTGEYEQYF | TGTGCCAGCAGCCCCGGGACAGGCGAGTACGAGCAGTACTTC
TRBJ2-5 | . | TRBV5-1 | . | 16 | CASSAERAGASETQYF | TGCGCCAGCAGCGCCGAGAGGGCTGGCGCGTCAGAGACCCAGTACTTC